This note documents a single TCR beta chain sequence. This sample stems from a study of blood T cell repertoires in COVID-19. The overall study: T cells, B-cell-depleted T cells, or PBMCs provided the cDNA or gDNA that served as material.

Trimming shortened V by 6 bases and J by 9 bases, and 18 bases separated the two germline ends. The germline V gene has CDR1 MNHEY and CDR2 SVGAGI. This CDR3 contains 15 residues. Methods used by the authors: Estimation of nucleated cell counts relied on the amplification of reference gene primers. TCRdb's copy holds only in-frame clones and misses some; the assay was immunoSEQ multiplex PCR. V and J calls and clone size are those listed in that table; D and trimming were worked out from the DNA. Here the sample spans about 300,000 clones, about nine tenths being singletons. This sequence was found in a man between 18 and 29 years old with active or convalescent COVID-19. The chain is built from TRBV6-5 and TRBJ1-6, with no clear D. The material sequenced was peripheral blood. The CDR3 reads CASSPDTVGLSPLHF. The CDR3 nucleotides read TGTGCCAGCAGCCCCGACACGGTTGGACTTTCACCCCTCCACTTT.